Sequencing of this T cell receptor beta chain was carried out in a study of T cells in Graves' hyperthyroidism and ophthalmopathy. The PBMCs were taken from approximately 9 ml of fresh peripheral blood. Using RNA transcripts as the source, TCR beta CDR3 regions were amplified. First-round RT-PCR targeting the TCR CDR3 was performed with the HTBI primer set. TCRdb recomputed calls from the multiplex PCR reads with MiXCR, one row per CDR3 protein. The sample lists 220,000 or so distinct CDR3 sequences, about 15% seen once, with around 30% in the top ten. This clonotype has at least ten counts. Germline V gene sequence: CDR1 DFQATT, CDR2 SNEGSKA (reference sequence). The CDR3 spans 15 residues. V gave up 5 bases and J gave up 6 bases; unmatched junction bases: 9.

V and J are TRBV20-1 and TRBJ2-1; 11 bases are shared with TRBD2. The sample comprised blood. The source of this sequence is a woman under 30 with Graves' ophthalmopathy. CDR3 DNA: TGCAGTGCTCAAAGCCTAGCGGGGGGTCCCAATGAGCAGTTCTTC. It yields the protein CSAQSLAGGPNEQFF.